The 30 T cell receptor beta chains listed next were all sequenced from one sample in a study of blood T cell repertoires in COVID-19. Data came from immunoSEQ multiplex PCR; TCRdb stores just in-frame clones and leaves some out. This table holds roughly 150,000 clones, 60% to 85% found once. Sequencing used peripheral blood. The receptor set was obtained from a man aged 55 to 70 with acute or convalescent COVID-19.

The chain recombines TRBV18 with TRBJ2-7; 9 bases are a match to TRBD1. CDR3 length: 14 residues. With 6 bases clipped from V and 3 bases from J, the junction kept 6 bases outside the gene matches. The V gene's germline CDR1 is KGHSH and CDR2 LQKENI. The CDR3 DNA reads TGTGCCAGCTCCCTAACAGGGGGCCTCTACGAGCAGTACTTC. Its translation is CASSLTGGLYEQYF.

The V and J genes are TRBV2 and TRBJ1-2, with a weak D call TRBD1 (6 bases). From germline, CDR1 is SNHLY and CDR2 FYNNEI. Deletions cut 3 bases from V and 0 bases from J, with 8 bases between. This CDR3 is built from 14 residues. The CDR3 protein is CASSEDRTNYGYTF. The CDR3 bases are TGTGCCAGCAGTGAGGACAGAACTAACTATGGCTACACCTTC.

This clone was observed a single time. The chain links TRBV5-4 to TRBJ2-7; 8 bases map to TRBD1. CDR3 size: 15 residues. CDR1 is SGHNT, CDR2 YYREEE, per germline (reference sequence). The V segment lost 0 bases and the J segment 1 base; nucleotides outside the gene matches: 3. The CDR3 sequence: CASSLGDRSSYEQYF. The CDR3 bases are TGTGCCAGCAGCTTGGGGGACAGGAGTTCCTACGAGCAGTACTTC.

The chain combines TRBV11-2 with TRBJ2-5; possibly TRBD1 for D (6 bases). CDR1 is SGHAT, CDR2 FQNNGV, per germline. CDR3 length equals 14 residues. Trimming cost V 5 bases and J 3 bases, with 13 bases left between them. The CDR3: CASSPRQAKETQYF. The CDR3 nucleotides are TGTGCCAGCAGCCCGCGACAGGCGAAAGAGACCCAGTACTTC.

This clone was picked up a small number of times. This chain uses TRBV2 with TRBJ1-5; perhaps TRBD1 as D (5 bases). Deletions cut 1 base from V and 7 bases from J, with 8 bases between. The CDR3 loop spans 13 amino acids. CDR1 and CDR2 (germline): SNHLY, FYNNEI. The CDR3 nucleotides are TGTGCCAGCAGTGAAGAGGGGCTCCAGCCCCAGCATTTT. It specifies CASSEEGLQPQHF.

The chain recombines TRBV7-9 with TRBJ1-2; D may be TRBD1 (5 bases). Germline V gives CDR1 SEHNR, CDR2 FQNEAQ (reference sequence). The CDR3 is made up of 14 amino acids. The V gene lost 6 bases and the J gene lost 6 bases, with 17 bases spanning the gap. CDR3 nucleotides: TGTGCCAGCAGTTACCTCCCGGGACTTGATGGCTACACCTTC. Translated, it gives CASSYLPGLDGYTF.

The chain couples TRBV19 to TRBJ1-5, with D perhaps TRBD1 (5 bases). The CDR3 length is 14 residues. Germline V gives CDR1 LNHDA, CDR2 SQIVND (reference sequence). Trimming left V 7 bases short and J 6 bases short, with 16 bases between. In DNA, the CDR3 is TGTGCCAGTACCATCCCAGGGCCCGGTCAGCCCCAGCATTTT. Protein sequence: CASTIPGPGQPQHF.

This chain uses TRBV30 with TRBJ1-2; D possibly corresponds to TRBD1 (6 bases). CDR1 is GTSNPN, CDR2 SVGIG, per germline (reference sequence). The CDR3 loop spans 13 amino acids. The V and J ends lost 0 bases and 6 bases respectively, with 11 bases between them. The CDR3, as DNA: TGTGCCTGGAGTGTTGGGGGCGTAGATGGCTACACCTTC. Its protein product is CAWSVGGVDGYTF.

The CDR3 DNA is TGTGCCAGCAGTACACAGGGGGCGGACACCGGGGAGCTGTTTTTT. Translating gives CASSTQGADTGELFF. The rearrangement links TRBV6-5 to TRBJ2-2; TRBD1 agrees at 9 bases. Per the germline V gene, CDR1 is MNHEY and CDR2 is SVGAGI. V lost 5 bases to trimming and J lost 3 bases; unmatched junction nucleotides: 4. This CDR3 contains 15 residues.

This clone was observed a few times. The V and J genes are TRBV9 and TRBJ1-2, with 10 bases matching TRBD1. The length of the CDR3 is 16 residues. J was trimmed by 0 bases and V by 3 bases; bases with no gene match: 5. CDR1 and CDR2 (germline): SGDLS, YYNGEE. The CDR3 DNA sequence: TGTGCCAGCAGCGATAGGACAGGGGGTCCTAACTATGGCTACACCTTC. Translated, it gives CASSDRTGGPNYGYTF.

The chain couples TRBV19 to TRBJ1-1, with TRBD1 identical over 12 bases. The CDR3 consists of 16 residues. V shed 4 bases and J 6 bases; nucleotides not matched to a gene: 9. Germline V gives CDR1 LNHDA, CDR2 SQIVND (reference sequence). DNA of the CDR3: TGTGCCAGTAGTACACTGCCGGGACAGGGGGCCCCTGAAGCTTTCTTT. Its translation is CASSTLPGQGAPEAFF.

About this clone itself: The sample has other DNA sequences that encode this CDR3 too. The chain recombines TRBV5-4 with TRBJ1-2; 7 nucleotides line up with TRBD1. V lost 4 bases to trimming and J lost 0 bases; unmatched junction nucleotides: 3. The CDR3 is 14 residues long. Germline V gene lookup returns CDR1 SGHNT and CDR2 YYREEE (reference sequence). The chain's CDR3 is CASSQGQTNYGYTF. The CDR3 bases are TGTGCCAGCAGCCAGGGACAGACTAACTATGGCTACACCTTC.

This clone has just a few counts. This sample also contains other DNA sequences that code for the same CDR3. This chain uses TRBV9 with TRBJ2-7; TRBD2 might be the D (7 bases). This CDR3 is 13 amino acids long. V lost 2 bases and J 7 bases, leaving 13 bases between the germline ends. Germline lookup yields CDR1 SGDLS and CDR2 YYNGEE. CDR3 region: CASSVGGGSEQYF. The DNA of the CDR3 is TGTGCCAGCAGCGTGGGAGGGGGTAGTGAGCAGTACTTC.

The CDR3 here is CATSRGFVRQTFQETQYF. The CDR3 coding sequence is TGTGCCACCAGCAGAGGGTTCGTAAGACAGACATTCCAAGAGACCCAGTACTTC. The chain links TRBV15 to TRBJ2-5; tentatively, D is TRBD1 (5 bases). The CDR3 spans 18 residues. Germline V gene lookup returns CDR1 LNHNV and CDR2 YYDKDF (reference sequence). V was pared by 1 base and J by 1 base, with 19 bases between.

The chain employs TRBV24-1 and TRBJ2-3; 8 bases are shared with TRBD2. V was clipped by 4 bases and J by 1 base; unmatched bases: 12. The germline gives CDR1 KGHDR, CDR2 SFDVKD. The CDR3 has 18 amino acids. The DNA of the CDR3 is TGTGCCACCAGTGACCCCCGGGTCCAGCGGGGGCGCACAGATACGCAGTATTTT. Protein product: CATSDPRVQRGRTDTQYF.

The chain is built from TRBV6-4 and TRBJ2-1, with 9 nucleotides matching TRBD1. This CDR3 spans 15 amino acids. The germline V gene has CDR1 MRHNA and CDR2 SNTAGT. V gave up 4 bases and J gave up 10 bases; unmatched junction bases: 11. The CDR3 nucleotides read TGTGCCAGCAGTGTGGGGACAGGGTACCCAAGAGAGCAGTTCTTC. It specifies CASSVGTGYPREQFF.

This clone was found a few times. The chain carries TRBV9 and TRBJ1-5; D might be TRBD1 (5 bases). Germline V gene data show CDR1 as SGDLS and CDR2 as YYNGEE. Trimming stripped 0 bases from V and 0 bases from J, with 10 bases between. This CDR3 spans 16 amino acids. CDR3 in amino acids: CASSVDDGASNQPQHF. In DNA form, the CDR3 reads TGTGCCAGCAGCGTAGATGATGGGGCTAGCAATCAGCCCCAGCATTTT.

The chain recombines TRBV11-3 with TRBJ2-2; 10 bases map to TRBD1. V lost 5 bases and J lost 6; bases outside the gene matches: 0. The CDR3 totals 13 residues. Germline CDR1 and CDR2: SGHNT and YENEEA. DNA of the CDR3: TGTGCCAGCAGCGGGACAGGGGCCGGGGAGCTGTTTTTT. It codes for CASSGTGAGELFF. Full variable domain (rest looked up from reference TRBV11-3 and TRBJ2-2): EAGVVQSPRYKIIEKKQPVAFWCNPISGHNTLYWYLQNLGQGPELLIRYENEEAVDDSQLPKDRFSAERLKGVDSTLKIQPAELGDSAVYLCASSGTGAGELFFGEGSRLTVL.

The chain recombines TRBV12-1 with TRBJ1-6; the tabulated D call, TRBD1, remains unverified against the DNA. TRBV12-1 is recorded as a pseudogene. This CDR3 is 13 amino acids long. The CDR3, as DNA: TGTGCCAGCTTACAGGCGTACGGTTCACCCCTCCACTTT. This encodes CASLQAYGSPLHF.

The chain recombines TRBV7-8 with TRBJ1-6; D ambiguous. The V gene lost 7 bases and the J gene lost 8 bases, with 9 bases spanning the gap. From germline, CDR1 is SGHVS and CDR2 FQNEAQ. This CDR3 region has 12 residues. CDR3 residues: CASTRDDSPLHF. CDR3 in DNA: TGTGCCAGCACTCGAGATGATTCACCCCTCCACTTT.

This chain connects TRBV4-2 to TRBJ1-2; no clear D. CDR1 LGHNA and CDR2 YNFKEQ come from the germline V gene. CDR3 size: 17 residues. V was pared by 0 bases and J by 3 bases, with 17 bases between. The CDR3 reads CASSQEGAGRVDYGYTF. The CDR3 coding sequence is TGTGCCAGCAGCCAAGAGGGAGCGGGAAGGGTGGACTATGGCTACACCTTC.

The chain combines TRBV24-1 with TRBJ2-7, with 8 bases identical to TRBD1. V was pared by 10 bases and J by 5 bases, with 9 bases of the junction left unmatched. CDR3 length equals 13 residues. Germline V gene data show CDR1 as KGHDR and CDR2 as SFDVKD. CDR3 bases: TGTGCCACAAGTCCGCAGGGGGCCCACGAGCAGTACTTC. As protein: CATSPQGAHEQYF.

The V gene is TRBV18, the J gene TRBJ1-1; TRBD1 agrees at 7 bases. Germline CDR1 reads KGHSH; CDR2 reads LQKENI. With V trimmed by 2 bases and J by 5 bases, 5 bases remained unmatched. The CDR3 is made up of 14 amino acids. CDR3 in DNA: TGTGCCAGCTCACCAGGATCACAGGGGACTGAAGCTTTCTTT. Translated, it gives CASSPGSQGTEAFF.

The rearrangement joins TRBV5-1 to TRBJ1-4; tentative D call: TRBD1 (6 bases). The CDR3 is made up of 16 amino acids. V lost 1 base, J lost 5 bases, and 15 bases lay in between. CDR1 is SGHRS, CDR2 YFSETQ, per germline. CDR3: CASSLNTGSMNEKLFF. Here the CDR3 DNA reads TGCGCCAGCAGCTTGAATACAGGGAGTATGAATGAAAAACTGTTTTTT.

The chain couples TRBV7-3 to TRBJ1-3, with 7 bases fitting TRBD1. Trimming removed 5 bases from V and 4 bases from J; junction bases left unmatched: 8. Germline assignment: CDR1 SGHTA and CDR2 FQGTGA. The CDR3 runs 15 residues. CDR3 residues: CASSLSPGQGNTIYF. In DNA, the CDR3 is TGTGCCAGCAGCCTGTCCCCGGGACAGGGAAACACCATATATTTT.

This sequence joins TRBV12-3 or TRBV12-4 and TRBJ1-2; D unclear. Trimming took 3 bases from V and 8 from J, leaving 10 bases between them. The CDR3 is 12 amino acids. CDR3 in amino acids: CASSFPTGGYTF. DNA of the CDR3: TGTGCCAGCAGTTTCCCGACGGGAGGCTACACCTTC.

The chain is built from TRBV30 and TRBJ1-2; 7 positions match TRBD1. CDR1 and CDR2 (germline): GTSNPN, SVGIG (reference sequence). V was clipped by 3 bases and J by 3 bases; unmatched bases: 10. This CDR3 spans 15 amino acids. The CDR3 here is CAWRPHTGADYGYTF. The CDR3 bases are TGTGCCTGGAGGCCTCACACAGGGGCGGACTATGGCTACACCTTC.

J is TRBJ1-4 and V is TRBV7-8, with D tentatively TRBD1 (6 bases). Trimming took 4 bases from V and 4 from J, leaving 13 bases between them. Germline assignment: CDR1 SGHVS and CDR2 FQNEAQ. The CDR3 loop spans 15 amino acids. In nucleotides, the CDR3 is TGTGCCAGCAGCTCTGGACAGAGCTTTAATGAAAAACTGTTTTTT. Amino acids: CASSSGQSFNEKLFF.

The rearrangement links TRBV7-3 to TRBJ2-7; tentative D call: TRBD2 (5 bases). CDR1 and CDR2 from the germline V gene are SGHTA and FQGTGA. The CDR3 consists of 14 residues. The ends were cut back, 3 bases at V and 5 bases at J, with 14 bases in the middle. CDR3 sequence reads: CASSFGDYPHEQYF. For the CDR3, the DNA is TGTGCCAGCAGCTTTGGAGACTATCCCCACGAGCAGTACTTC.

This clone was recorded once. The chain is built from TRBV27 and TRBJ2-3; tentatively, D is TRBD2 (6 bases). Per the germline V gene, CDR1 is MNHEY and CDR2 is SMNVEV (reference sequence). V lost 6 bases to trimming and J lost 6 bases, with 13 bases between them. This CDR3 comprises 13 residues. The CDR3, as DNA: TGTGCCAGCAGCGTGATGAGCGGGGATACGCAGTATTTT. Translation gives CASSVMSGDTQYF.